This T cell receptor beta chain was observed in a study of T cells in Graves' hyperthyroidism and ophthalmopathy. Notes on the study in general: Clonotypes that were expanded in thyroid above 0.001 mostly appeared in blood too. Classification by a 13 V-J model distinguished ophthalmopathy from stable hyperthyroidism.

The table lists this clonotype with many counts. Its antigen is still unknown. Amplification of TCR beta CDR3 regions used RNA as the template. The primer set for the first-round RT-PCR of the TCR CDR3 was HTBI. Using its own MiXCR run on the multiplex PCR reads, TCRdb lists one record per CDR3 protein. The sample yields 500,000 to 600,000 distinct CDR3 sequences, about 20% seen once. Ophthalmopathy in the patients scored at least 3 on Clinical Activity Score and at least 4 on NOSPECS grade, lasting under 3 months. The receptor's source is a man aged 35 to 55 with Graves' ophthalmopathy. The sample taken for sequencing was blood.

The CDR3 DNA reads TGTGCCAGCAGCCAAAGGGAGGGGAGGAGTGATGAGCAGTTCTTC. It yields the protein CASSQREGRSDEQFF. This chain connects TRBV3-1 to TRBJ2-1, with 7 bases matching TRBD2. Per germline, CDR1 LGHDT and CDR2 YNNKEL (reference sequence). CDR3 length: 15 amino acids. The ends lost 2 bases at V and 8 bases at J; junction bases unmatched: 9.